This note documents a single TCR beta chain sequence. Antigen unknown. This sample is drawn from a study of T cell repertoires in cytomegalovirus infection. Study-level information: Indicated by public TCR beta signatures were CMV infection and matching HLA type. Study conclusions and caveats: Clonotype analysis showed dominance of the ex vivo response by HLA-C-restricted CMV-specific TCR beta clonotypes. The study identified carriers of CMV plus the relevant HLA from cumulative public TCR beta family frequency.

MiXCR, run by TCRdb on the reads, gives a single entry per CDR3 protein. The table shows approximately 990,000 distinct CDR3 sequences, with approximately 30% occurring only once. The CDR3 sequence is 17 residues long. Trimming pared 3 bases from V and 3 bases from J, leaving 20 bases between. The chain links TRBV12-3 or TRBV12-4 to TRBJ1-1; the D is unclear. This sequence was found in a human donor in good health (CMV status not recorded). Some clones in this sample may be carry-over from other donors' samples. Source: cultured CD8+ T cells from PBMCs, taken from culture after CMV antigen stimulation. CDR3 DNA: TGTGCCAGCAGTTTTCAGGCCCGCCAAAGCTCATACACTGAAGCTTTCTTT. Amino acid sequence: CASSFQARQSSYTEAFF.